In this sample, the clone carrying this T cell receptor beta chain turned up a few times. Its antigen is not identified. At around 600 ng per sample, bulk tumor genomic DNA provided the template. The authors collected several far-apart biopsies from each primary tumor during surgery. Patients with untreated, newly diagnosed non-small cell lung cancer underwent curative surgery. Amplifying TCR beta CDR3 involved multiplex PCR carried out with 32 V and 13 J primers. A single record per CDR3 protein comes from TCRdb applying MiXCR to the multiplex PCR reads. The table includes over 3,500 distinct CDR3 sequences, approximately 21% detected once. The data derive from a study of immune heterogeneity within non-small cell lung tumors. Broader study findings: Individual patients showed largely nonoverlapping sets of high-frequency T-cell receptor beta clonotypes. Site-unique high-frequency clones occurred alongside identical dominant CDR3 beta clonotypes that recurred across tumor sites within a patient.

Sequenced sample: lung tumor tissue. The TCR comes from a man between 70 and 80 years old with non-small cell lung cancer.

The CDR3 sequence: CASNPLSLLTPTDTQYF. The CDR3 DNA reads TGTGCCAGCAATCCCCTCAGTTTACTTACCCCCACAGATACGCAGTATTTT. This rearrangement joins TRBV2 to TRBJ2-3; no reliable D call. Germline V gene lookup returns CDR1 SNHLY and CDR2 FYNNEI. This CDR3 region has 17 residues. V lost 7 bases and J lost 2, with 22 bases in between.